This TCR beta chain emerged from a study of T cells in Graves' hyperthyroidism and ophthalmopathy. Lactation, pregnancy, other autoimmune disease or uncontrolled infection excluded patients. Blood was drawn at first hyperthyroidism diagnosis, before any ophthalmopathy symptoms. This clonotype was observed a few times. With V trimmed by 8 bases and J by 3 bases, 9 bases remained unmatched. From germline, CDR1 is MNHEY and CDR2 SMNVEV (reference sequence). CDR3 length equals 16 residues. Authors of the study amplified TCR beta CDR3 regions from RNA transcripts. Researchers ran a first-round RT-PCR on the TCR CDR3 using the HTBI primer set. MiXCR, applied by TCRdb to the multiplex PCR reads, yields one record per CDR3 protein. Of roughly 160,000 distinct CDR3 sequences in the sample, approximately 9% are singletons; the top ten hold more than 20%.

The chain employs TRBV27 and TRBJ2-3; 12 positions match TRBD2. This receptor was identified in a woman between 18 and 30 years old with Graves' hyperthyroidism that later progressed to Graves' ophthalmopathy. Sequencing was done on a sample of blood. The chain's CDR3 is CASGPSGTSGTDTQYF. The CDR3 DNA sequence: TGTGCCAGCGGACCGTCCGGGACTAGCGGGACAGATACGCAGTATTTT.